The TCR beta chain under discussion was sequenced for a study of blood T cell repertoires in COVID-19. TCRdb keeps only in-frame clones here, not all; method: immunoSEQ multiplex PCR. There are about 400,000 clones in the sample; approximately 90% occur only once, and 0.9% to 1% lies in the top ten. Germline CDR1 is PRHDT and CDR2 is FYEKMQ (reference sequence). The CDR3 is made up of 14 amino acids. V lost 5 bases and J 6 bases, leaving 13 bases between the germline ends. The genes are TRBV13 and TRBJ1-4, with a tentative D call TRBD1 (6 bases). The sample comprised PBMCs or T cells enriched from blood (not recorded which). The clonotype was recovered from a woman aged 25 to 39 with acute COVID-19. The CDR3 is CASSTSDRHEKLFF. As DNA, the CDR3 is TGTGCCAGCAGCACATCAGACAGGCATGAAAAACTGTTTTTT.